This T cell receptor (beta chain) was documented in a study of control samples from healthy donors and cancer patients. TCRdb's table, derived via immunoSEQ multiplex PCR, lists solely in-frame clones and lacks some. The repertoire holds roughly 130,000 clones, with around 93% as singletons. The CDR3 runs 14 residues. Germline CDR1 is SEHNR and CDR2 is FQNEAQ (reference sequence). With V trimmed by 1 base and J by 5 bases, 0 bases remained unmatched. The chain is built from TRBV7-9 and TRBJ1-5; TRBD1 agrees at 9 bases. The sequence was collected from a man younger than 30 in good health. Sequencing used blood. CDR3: CASSLGQGDQPQHF. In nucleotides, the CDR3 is TGTGCCAGCAGCTTAGGACAGGGGGATCAGCCCCAGCATTTT.